This T cell receptor beta chain was obtained from a study of T cell repertoires in cytomegalovirus infection. Background on the study: Indications of both CMV infection and matching HLA type were provided by public TCR beta signatures. Study-level results: HLA-C-restricted CMV-specific TCR beta clonotypes prevailed in the ex vivo response.

Regarding this clonotype: What it recognizes is unknown.

TCRdb processed the reads anew with MiXCR; each CDR3 protein has one entry. The sample contains approximately 490,000 distinct CDR3 sequences, 10% to 12% of which appear only once. The CDR3 is 13 residues long. V lost 0 bases to trimming and J lost 3 bases; unmatched junction nucleotides: 2. Germline V gives CDR1 DFQATT, CDR2 SNEGSKA (reference sequence). V usage is TRBV20-1 and J usage is TRBJ2-7; 7 bases align to TRBD2. Sequenced input: PBMCs. The source of this sequence is a human donor in good health (CMV status not recorded). Some clones in this sample may be carry-over from other donors' samples. The CDR3 sequence is CSARDPGGYEQYF. For the CDR3, the DNA is TGCAGTGCTAGAGATCCGGGGGGCTACGAGCAGTACTTC.